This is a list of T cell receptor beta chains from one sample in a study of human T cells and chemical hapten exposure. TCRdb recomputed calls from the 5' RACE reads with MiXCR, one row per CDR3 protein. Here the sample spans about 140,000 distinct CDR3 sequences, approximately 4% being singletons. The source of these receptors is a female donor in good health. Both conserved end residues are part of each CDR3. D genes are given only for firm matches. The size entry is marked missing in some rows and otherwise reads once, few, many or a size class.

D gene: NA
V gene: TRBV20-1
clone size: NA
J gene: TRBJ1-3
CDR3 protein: CSARGFAGNTIYF
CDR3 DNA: TGCAGTGCTAGGGGGTTCGCTGGAAACACCATATATTTT

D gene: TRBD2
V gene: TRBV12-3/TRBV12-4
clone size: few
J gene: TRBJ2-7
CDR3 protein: CASSFGSGGAYEQYF
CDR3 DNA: TGTGCCAGCAGTTTTGGGAGCGGGGGGGCCTACGAGCAGTACTTC

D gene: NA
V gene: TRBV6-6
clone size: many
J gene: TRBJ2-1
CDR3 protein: CASSKGGWTSYNEQFF
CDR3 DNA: TGTGCCAGCTCGAAAGGGGGATGGACATCCTACAATGAGCAGTTCTTC

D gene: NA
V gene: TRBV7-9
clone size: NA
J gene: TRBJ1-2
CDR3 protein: CASSPGREGSGYTF
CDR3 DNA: TGTGCCAGCAGCCCCGGAAGGGAGGGCTCTGGCTACACCTTC

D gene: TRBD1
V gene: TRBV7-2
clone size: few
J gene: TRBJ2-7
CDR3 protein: CASSPGPGQGNEQYF
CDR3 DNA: TGTGCCAGCAGCCCCGGCCCCGGACAGGGTAACGAGCAGTACTTC

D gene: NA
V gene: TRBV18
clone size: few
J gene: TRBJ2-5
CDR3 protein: CASSPGLLETQYF
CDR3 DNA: TGTGCCAGCTCACCGGGGCTTTTAGAGACCCAGTACTTC

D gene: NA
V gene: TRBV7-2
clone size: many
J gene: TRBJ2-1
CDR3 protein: CASSLEEWVSSYNEQFF
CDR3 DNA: TGTGCCAGCAGCTTAGAGGAGTGGGTGAGCTCCTACAATGAGCAGTTCTTC

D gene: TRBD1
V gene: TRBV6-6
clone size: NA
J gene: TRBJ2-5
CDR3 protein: CASSYSSDRARGETQYF
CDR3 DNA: TGTGCCAGCAGTTACTCGAGTGACAGGGCTCGCGGAGAGACCCAGTACTTC

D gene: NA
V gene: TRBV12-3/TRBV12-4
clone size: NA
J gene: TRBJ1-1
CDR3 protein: CASSPPGHPSPEAFF
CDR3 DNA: TGTGCCAGCAGCCCTCCGGGACATCCGTCCCCCGAAGCTTTCTTT

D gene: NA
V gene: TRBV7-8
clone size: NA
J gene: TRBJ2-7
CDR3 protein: CASSLARTAYEQYF
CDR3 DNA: TGTGCCAGCAGCTTAGCTCGGACAGCCTACGAGCAGTACTTC

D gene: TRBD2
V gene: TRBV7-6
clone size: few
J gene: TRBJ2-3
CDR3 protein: CASSLLAGGIDTQYF
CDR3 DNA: TGTGCCAGCAGCTTGCTAGCGGGGGGTATTGATACGCAGTATTTT

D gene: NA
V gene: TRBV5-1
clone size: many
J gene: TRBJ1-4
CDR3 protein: CASSPQDGEKLFF
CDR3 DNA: TGCGCCAGCAGCCCTCAGGACGGAGAAAAACTGTTTTTT

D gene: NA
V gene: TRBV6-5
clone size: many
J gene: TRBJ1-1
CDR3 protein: CASQKRGGGTEAFF
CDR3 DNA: TGTGCCAGCCAAAAGAGGGGAGGGGGCACTGAAGCTTTCTTT

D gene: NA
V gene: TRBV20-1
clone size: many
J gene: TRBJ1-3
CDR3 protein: CSASVGSRAGNTIYF
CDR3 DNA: TGCAGTGCTAGCGTGGGGTCCCGTGCCGGAAACACCATATATTTT

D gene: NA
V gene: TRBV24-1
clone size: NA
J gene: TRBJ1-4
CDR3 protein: CATSDPRGGDEKLFF
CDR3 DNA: TGTGCCACCAGTGATCCTCGCGGGGGAGATGAAAAACTGTTTTTT

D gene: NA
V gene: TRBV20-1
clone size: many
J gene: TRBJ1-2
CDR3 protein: CSVGENYGYTF
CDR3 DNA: TGCAGTGTAGGGGAGAACTATGGCTACACCTTC

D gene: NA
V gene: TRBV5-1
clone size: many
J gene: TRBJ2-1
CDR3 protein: CASSLVTGVVDEQFF
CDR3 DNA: TGCGCCAGCAGCTTGGTGACAGGAGTAGTGGATGAGCAGTTCTTC

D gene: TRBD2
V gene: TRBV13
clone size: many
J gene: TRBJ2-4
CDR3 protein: CASSSGRGGGTSKNIQYF
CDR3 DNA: TGTGCCAGCAGCTCAGGACGAGGCGGGGGGACCTCCAAAAACATTCAGTACTTC

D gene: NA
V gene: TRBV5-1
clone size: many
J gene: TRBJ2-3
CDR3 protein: CASSLEARPTDTQYF
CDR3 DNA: TGCGCCAGCAGCTTGGAAGCGAGACCCACAGATACGCAGTATTTT

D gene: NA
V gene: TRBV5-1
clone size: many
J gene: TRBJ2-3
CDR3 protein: CASSLDGAGTGTDTQYF
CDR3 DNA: TGCGCCAGCAGCTTGGATGGGGCAGGCACCGGCACAGATACGCAGTATTTT

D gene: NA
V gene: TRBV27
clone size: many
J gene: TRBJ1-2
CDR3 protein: CASSLTPQRGYTF
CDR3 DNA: TGTGCCAGCAGTTTAACCCCCCAAAGGGGCTACACCTTC

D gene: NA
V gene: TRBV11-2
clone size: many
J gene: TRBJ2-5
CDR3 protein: CASSSLTGRQETQYF
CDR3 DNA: TGTGCCAGCAGCTCCTTAACGGGACGCCAAGAGACCCAGTACTTC

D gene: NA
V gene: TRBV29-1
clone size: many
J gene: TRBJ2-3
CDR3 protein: CSVAANTDTQYF
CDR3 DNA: TGCAGCGTTGCCGCGAACACAGATACGCAGTATTTT

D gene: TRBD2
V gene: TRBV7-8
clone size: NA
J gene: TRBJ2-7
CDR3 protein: CASSLAGLAGGPTYEQYF
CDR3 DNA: TGTGCCAGCAGCTTAGCGGGACTAGCGGGGGGCCCTACCTACGAGCAGTACTTC

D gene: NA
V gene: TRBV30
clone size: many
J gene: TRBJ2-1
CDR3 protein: CAWSLGGSYNEQFF
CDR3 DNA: TGTGCCTGGAGTTTAGGGGGTTCCTACAATGAGCAGTTCTTC

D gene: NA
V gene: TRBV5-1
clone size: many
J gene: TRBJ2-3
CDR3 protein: CASSLDVGDTQYF
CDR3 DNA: TGCGCCAGCAGCTTGGACGTGGGGGATACGCAGTATTTT

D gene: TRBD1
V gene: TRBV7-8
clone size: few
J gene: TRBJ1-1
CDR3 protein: CASSLAPKGQKNTEAFF
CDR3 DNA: TGTGCCAGCAGCTTAGCGCCTAAGGGACAGAAGAACACTGAAGCTTTCTTT

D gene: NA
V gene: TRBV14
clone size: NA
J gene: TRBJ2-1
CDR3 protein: CASSVALSSYNEQFF
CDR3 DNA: TGTGCCAGCAGTGTGGCATTGAGCTCCTACAATGAGCAGTTCTTC

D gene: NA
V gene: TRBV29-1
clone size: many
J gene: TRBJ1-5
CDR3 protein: CSVALAGDNQPQHF
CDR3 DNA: TGCAGCGTTGCCCTGGCAGGGGACAATCAGCCCCAGCATTTT

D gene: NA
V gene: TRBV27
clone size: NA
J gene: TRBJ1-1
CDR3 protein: CASSPAPNTEAFF
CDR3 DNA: TGTGCCAGCAGTCCAGCACCCAACACTGAAGCTTTCTTT

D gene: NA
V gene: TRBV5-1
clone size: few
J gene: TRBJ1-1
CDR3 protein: CASSLLGKRNTEAFF
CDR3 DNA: TGCGCCAGCAGCTTATTGGGGAAGAGGAACACTGAAGCTTTCTTT

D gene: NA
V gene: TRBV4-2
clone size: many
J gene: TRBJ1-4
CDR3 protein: CASSQGSGPNPTNEKLFF
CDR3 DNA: TGTGCCAGCAGCCAAGGTTCGGGACCAAATCCAACTAATGAAAAACTGTTTTTT

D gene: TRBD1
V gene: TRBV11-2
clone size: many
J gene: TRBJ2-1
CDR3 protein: CASRWTGDGEQFF
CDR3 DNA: TGTGCCAGCAGGTGGACAGGGGACGGTGAGCAGTTCTTC

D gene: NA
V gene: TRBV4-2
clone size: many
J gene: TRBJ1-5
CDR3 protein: CASSQDFGLNQPQHF
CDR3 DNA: TGTGCCAGCAGCCAAGATTTTGGACTGAATCAGCCCCAGCATTTT

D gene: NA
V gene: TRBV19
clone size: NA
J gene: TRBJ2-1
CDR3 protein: CASRLLEVDEQFF
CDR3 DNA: TGTGCCAGTAGACTACTAGAGGTGGATGAGCAGTTCTTC